These T cell receptor beta chains were read from a single sample in a study of cytomegalovirus exposure and HLA in healthy donors. Produced via immunoSEQ multiplex PCR; TCRdb's table is partial and in-frame only. The table has around 190,000 clones, 60% to 80% seen once; the top ten hold under 2.5%. The sample taken for sequencing was PBMCs. The receptor set was obtained from a man aged 55 to 70 in good health and CMV-seronegative. Each CDR3 is given with its conserved first and last residue. The D gene is left open where the match is weak. Some rows mark clone size as missing; the rest say once, few, many or name a class of expanded clone.

d_call: NA; j_call: TRBJ2-1; clone_size: NA; v_call: TRBV12-5; cdr3_aa: CASGLDPPVIGQFF; cdr3_nt: TGTGCTAGTGGTTTGGACCCGCCGGTGATTGGGCAGTTCTTC
d_call: NA; j_call: TRBJ1-2; clone_size: NA; v_call: TRBV27; cdr3_aa: CATRPRPGISYGYTF; cdr3_nt: TGTGCCACCAGACCCCGGCCGGGGATTAGCTATGGCTACACCTTC
d_call: NA; j_call: TRBJ2-1; clone_size: NA; v_call: TRBV5-4; cdr3_aa: CASSNPGAGEQFF; cdr3_nt: TGTGCCAGCAGCAATCCAGGGGCGGGTGAGCAGTTCTTC
d_call: NA; j_call: TRBJ1-3; clone_size: NA; v_call: TRBV4-1; cdr3_aa: CASSRGRAYSGNTIYF; cdr3_nt: TGCGCCAGCAGCCGGGGCAGGGCTTACTCTGGAAACACCATATATTTT
d_call: NA; j_call: TRBJ2-3; clone_size: NA; v_call: TRBV9; cdr3_aa: CASSVSGGGHSTDTQYF; cdr3_nt: TGTGCCAGCAGCGTATCCGGGGGTGGACATAGCACAGATACGCAGTATTTT
d_call: NA; j_call: TRBJ1-1; clone_size: NA; v_call: TRBV7-2; cdr3_aa: CASSLVRVAEAFF; cdr3_nt: TGTGCCAGCAGCTTAGTCAGGGTAGCTGAAGCTTTCTTT
d_call: TRBD1; j_call: TRBJ1-2; clone_size: NA; v_call: TRBV5-1; cdr3_aa: CASSGGLGQTEGYTF; cdr3_nt: TGCGCCAGCAGCGGGGGACTGGGACAGACCGAAGGCTACACCTTC
d_call: NA; j_call: TRBJ2-7; clone_size: NA; v_call: TRBV6-1; cdr3_aa: CASSIKDSAEQYF; cdr3_nt: TGTGCCAGCAGTATCAAAGACTCGGCCGAGCAGTACTTC
d_call: TRBD2; j_call: TRBJ2-7; clone_size: NA; v_call: TRBV7-2; cdr3_aa: CASSRGLAGVYEQYF; cdr3_nt: TGTGCCAGCAGCCGCGGACTAGCGGGAGTCTACGAGCAGTACTTC
d_call: TRBD1; j_call: TRBJ2-7; clone_size: NA; v_call: TRBV5-6; cdr3_aa: CASSFRGREQYF; cdr3_nt: TGTGCCAGCAGCTTCAGGGGGCGGGAGCAGTACTTC
d_call: NA; j_call: TRBJ1-4; clone_size: few; v_call: TRBV5-1; cdr3_aa: CASSLDDGGINEKLFF; cdr3_nt: TGCGCCAGCAGCTTGGATGATGGGGGGATAAATGAAAAACTGTTTTTT
d_call: NA; j_call: TRBJ2-7; clone_size: NA; v_call: TRBV4-3; cdr3_aa: CASSQRRQNSYEQYF; cdr3_nt: TGCGCCAGCAGCCAACGAAGACAGAACTCCTACGAGCAGTACTTC
d_call: NA; j_call: TRBJ2-2; clone_size: NA; v_call: TRBV29-1; cdr3_aa: CSVIQSDTGELFF; cdr3_nt: TGCAGCGTTATTCAATCGGACACCGGGGAGCTGTTTTTT
d_call: TRBD2; j_call: TRBJ2-7; clone_size: once; v_call: TRBV2; cdr3_aa: CASSAGREWEQYF; cdr3_nt: TGTGCCAGCAGTGCCGGGCGGGAGTGGGAGCAGTACTTC
d_call: NA; j_call: TRBJ1-5; clone_size: NA; v_call: TRBV15; cdr3_aa: CATSRTLLRDQPQHF; cdr3_nt: TGTGCCACCAGCAGGACGCTGTTGAGGGATCAGCCCCAGCATTTT
d_call: NA; j_call: TRBJ1-2; clone_size: NA; v_call: TRBV25-1; cdr3_aa: CASSQYRNYGYTF; cdr3_nt: TGTGCCAGCAGCCAGTACAGAAACTATGGCTACACCTTC
d_call: TRBD1; j_call: TRBJ2-7; clone_size: NA; v_call: TRBV30; cdr3_aa: CAWSPGGYEQYF; cdr3_nt: TGTGCCTGGAGTCCAGGGGGCTACGAGCAGTACTTC
d_call: NA; j_call: TRBJ2-1; clone_size: few; v_call: TRBV5-6; cdr3_aa: CASSLDPRFNEQFF; cdr3_nt: TGTGCCAGCAGCTTGGATCCCCGGTTCAATGAGCAGTTCTTC
d_call: NA; j_call: TRBJ1-2; clone_size: NA; v_call: TRBV4-1; cdr3_aa: CASSQDAPGSYGYTF; cdr3_nt: TGCGCCAGCAGCCAAGATGCCCCAGGTAGCTATGGCTACACCTTC
d_call: NA; j_call: TRBJ2-1; clone_size: NA; v_call: TRBV6-6; cdr3_aa: CASSYGGGFPNEQFF; cdr3_nt: TGTGCCAGCAGTTACGGGGGAGGTTTCCCCAATGAGCAGTTCTTC
d_call: TRBD2; j_call: TRBJ2-1; clone_size: NA; v_call: TRBV5-6; cdr3_aa: CASRRRTSAYNEQFF; cdr3_nt: TGTGCCAGCAGACGACGGACTAGCGCCTACAATGAGCAGTTCTTC
d_call: NA; j_call: TRBJ2-2; clone_size: NA; v_call: TRBV5-1; cdr3_aa: CASSSNRVPGALFF; cdr3_nt: TGCGCCAGCAGCTCTAACAGGGTGCCCGGGGCGCTGTTTTTT
d_call: TRBD1; j_call: TRBJ1-2; clone_size: NA; v_call: TRBV19; cdr3_aa: CASIRGTDGYTF; cdr3_nt: TGTGCCAGTATCAGGGGGACTGATGGCTACACCTTC
d_call: TRBD2; j_call: TRBJ2-5; clone_size: NA; v_call: TRBV2; cdr3_aa: CASSAGLAGVGETQYF; cdr3_nt: TGTGCCAGCAGTGCCGGACTAGCGGGGGTTGGGGAGACCCAGTACTTC
d_call: TRBD2; j_call: TRBJ2-3; clone_size: few; v_call: TRBV16; cdr3_aa: CASSRVGRTSGDDTQYF; cdr3_nt: TGTGCCAGCAGCCGGGTGGGACGGACTAGCGGGGACGATACGCAGTATTTT
d_call: NA; j_call: TRBJ2-7; clone_size: NA; v_call: TRBV11-1; cdr3_aa: CASSLGAGFYEQYF; cdr3_nt: TGTGCCAGCAGCTTAGGGGCAGGGTTCTACGAGCAGTACTTC
d_call: TRBD2; j_call: TRBJ2-3; clone_size: few; v_call: TRBV5-4; cdr3_aa: CASSSRLAGGLVDTQYF; cdr3_nt: TGTGCCAGCAGCTCAAGACTAGCGGGGGGGCTGGTAGATACGCAGTATTTT
d_call: TRBD2; j_call: TRBJ2-7; clone_size: NA; v_call: TRBV28; cdr3_aa: CASSLSLVTAGPYEQYF; cdr3_nt: TGTGCCAGCAGTTTATCCCTTGTGACAGCGGGACCCTACGAGCAGTACTTC
d_call: TRBD1; j_call: TRBJ1-1; clone_size: once; v_call: TRBV6-6; cdr3_aa: CASSYRGPETEAFF; cdr3_nt: TGTGCCAGCAGCTACAGGGGGCCGGAGACTGAAGCTTTCTTT
d_call: NA; j_call: TRBJ1-5; clone_size: few; v_call: TRBV6-1; cdr3_aa: CASSGGGRHQPQHF; cdr3_nt: TGTGCCAGCAGTGGGGGGGGGAGGCATCAGCCCCAGCATTTT
d_call: NA; j_call: TRBJ1-1; clone_size: NA; v_call: TRBV5-1; cdr3_aa: CASSIETANTEAFF; cdr3_nt: TGCGCCAGCAGCATAGAGACTGCTAACACTGAAGCTTTCTTT
d_call: TRBD1; j_call: TRBJ2-1; clone_size: once; v_call: TRBV29-1; cdr3_aa: CSVRQGNYNEQFF; cdr3_nt: TGCAGCGTTCGACAGGGGAATTACAATGAGCAGTTCTTC
d_call: NA; j_call: TRBJ2-7; clone_size: NA; v_call: TRBV28; cdr3_aa: CASSQQSPGQRKQYF; cdr3_nt: TGTGCCAGCAGTCAACAATCACCGGGACAAAGAAAGCAGTACTTC
d_call: TRBD2; j_call: TRBJ2-5; clone_size: NA; v_call: TRBV7-6; cdr3_aa: CASSLVAGTQETQYF; cdr3_nt: TGTGCCAGCAGCTTAGTAGCGGGGACGCAAGAGACCCAGTACTTC
d_call: NA; j_call: TRBJ2-7; clone_size: NA; v_call: TRBV5-8; cdr3_aa: CASSFRVGRGEQYF; cdr3_nt: TGTGCCAGCAGCTTTCGGGTCGGGCGCGGGGAGCAGTACTTC
d_call: NA; j_call: TRBJ1-1; clone_size: few; v_call: TRBV5-1; cdr3_aa: CASSLEGPGVNTEAFF; cdr3_nt: TGCGCCAGCAGCTTGGAAGGGCCAGGGGTGAACACTGAAGCTTTCTTT
d_call: TRBD2; j_call: TRBJ2-2; clone_size: few; v_call: TRBV18; cdr3_aa: CASSPLGGDTGELFF; cdr3_nt: TGTGCCAGCTCACCATTGGGAGGGGACACCGGGGAGCTGTTTTTT
d_call: NA; j_call: TRBJ1-1; clone_size: few; v_call: TRBV2; cdr3_aa: CASSERAGLLRTEAFF; cdr3_nt: TGTGCCAGCAGTGAACGGGCAGGGTTATTGCGCACTGAAGCTTTCTTT
d_call: TRBD2; j_call: TRBJ2-7; clone_size: once; v_call: TRBV9; cdr3_aa: CASSPGTSGIYEQYF; cdr3_nt: TGTGCCAGCAGCCCCGGGACTAGCGGCATCTACGAGCAGTACTTC
d_call: NA; j_call: TRBJ1-1; clone_size: few; v_call: TRBV6-6; cdr3_aa: CASSSRPTGWAFF; cdr3_nt: TGTGCCAGCAGTTCCCGACCGACAGGTTGGGCTTTCTTT
d_call: TRBD2; j_call: TRBJ2-7; clone_size: NA; v_call: TRBV5-1; cdr3_aa: CASSLAGLAGGPNEQYF; cdr3_nt: TGCGCCAGCAGCTTGGCGGGACTAGCGGGAGGGCCGAACGAGCAGTACTTC
d_call: NA; j_call: TRBJ2-1; clone_size: few; v_call: TRBV2; cdr3_aa: CASRAGNNEQFF; cdr3_nt: TGTGCCAGCCGAGCAGGGAATAATGAGCAGTTCTTC
d_call: NA; j_call: TRBJ1-2; clone_size: NA; v_call: TRBV30; cdr3_aa: CAWKLKVGGYPF; cdr3_nt: TGTGCCTGGAAGTTAAAGGTCGGAGGCTACCCCTTC
d_call: NA; j_call: TRBJ1-1; clone_size: NA; v_call: TRBV19; cdr3_aa: CASSIQGTTEAFF; cdr3_nt: TGTGCCAGTAGTATACAGGGTACCACTGAAGCTTTCTTT
d_call: TRBD1; j_call: TRBJ2-2; clone_size: NA; v_call: TRBV11-2; cdr3_aa: CASIQGATGELFF; cdr3_nt: TGTGCCAGCATCCAGGGGGCTACCGGGGAGCTGTTTTTT
d_call: NA; j_call: TRBJ2-7; clone_size: NA; v_call: TRBV15; cdr3_aa: CATSRDSYEQYF; cdr3_nt: TGTGCCACCAGCAGAGACAGCTACGAGCAGTACTTC
d_call: TRBD1; j_call: TRBJ1-2; clone_size: NA; v_call: TRBV5-8; cdr3_aa: CASSSYPRGRGGYTF; cdr3_nt: TGTGCCAGCAGCTCCTATCCCAGGGGGCGCGGGGGCTACACCTTC
d_call: NA; j_call: TRBJ2-7; clone_size: NA; v_call: TRBV30; cdr3_aa: CAWSGGRGWSDEQYF; cdr3_nt: TGTGCCTGGAGTGGCGGTAGAGGGTGGTCGGACGAGCAGTACTTC
d_call: TRBD1; j_call: TRBJ1-1; clone_size: NA; v_call: TRBV10-3; cdr3_aa: CAISESKGQGSMNTEAFF; cdr3_nt: TGTGCCATCAGTGAGTCCAAGGGACAGGGATCTATGAACACTGAAGCTTTCTTT
d_call: NA; j_call: TRBJ1-5; clone_size: few; v_call: TRBV6-1; cdr3_aa: CASSDSNQPQHF; cdr3_nt: TGTGCCAGCAGTGACTCCAATCAGCCCCAGCATTTT
d_call: TRBD2; j_call: TRBJ2-5; clone_size: NA; v_call: TRBV5-1; cdr3_aa: CASSLALAGGLQETQYF; cdr3_nt: TGCGCCAGCAGCTTGGCACTAGCGGGGGGGTTACAAGAGACCCAGTACTTC
d_call: TRBD1; j_call: TRBJ2-5; clone_size: NA; v_call: TRBV10-3; cdr3_aa: CAISRQGVGETQYF; cdr3_nt: TGTGCCATCAGTCGACAGGGGGTAGGTGAGACCCAGTACTTC
d_call: TRBD1; j_call: TRBJ2-1; clone_size: NA; v_call: TRBV7-2; cdr3_aa: CASSLQPGQGNNEQFF; cdr3_nt: TGTGCCAGCAGCCTACAACCGGGACAGGGCAACAATGAGCAGTTCTTC
d_call: NA; j_call: TRBJ2-7; clone_size: NA; v_call: TRBV29-1; cdr3_aa: CSVDADKPGSYEQYF; cdr3_nt: TGCAGCGTTGACGCGGACAAACCTGGCTCCTACGAGCAGTACTTC